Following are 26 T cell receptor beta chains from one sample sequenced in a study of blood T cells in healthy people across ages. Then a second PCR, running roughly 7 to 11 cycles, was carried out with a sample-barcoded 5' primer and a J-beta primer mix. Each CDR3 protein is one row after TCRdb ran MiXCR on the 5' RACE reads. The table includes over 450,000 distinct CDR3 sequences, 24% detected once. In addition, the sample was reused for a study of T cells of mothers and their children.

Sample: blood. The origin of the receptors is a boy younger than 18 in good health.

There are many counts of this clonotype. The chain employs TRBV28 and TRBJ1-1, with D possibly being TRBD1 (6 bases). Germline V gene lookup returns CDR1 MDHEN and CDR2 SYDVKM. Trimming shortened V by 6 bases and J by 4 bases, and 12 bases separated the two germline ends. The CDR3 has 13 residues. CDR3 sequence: CASSLMGATEAFF. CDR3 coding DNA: TGTGCCAGCAGCCTGATGGGGGCCACTGAAGCTTTCTTT.

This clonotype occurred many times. The CDR3 DNA reads as TGTGCCACCAGCAGCAGCTTCCAGGGGGCAGAGACCCAGTACTTC. Protein product: CATSSSFQGAETQYF. The chain joins TRBV15 to TRBJ2-5, with TRBD1 matching 8 bases. V dropped 3 bases and J dropped 4; count of bases not matched to a gene: 7. The germline V gene has CDR1 LNHNV and CDR2 YYDKDF (reference sequence). This CDR3 has 15 amino acids.

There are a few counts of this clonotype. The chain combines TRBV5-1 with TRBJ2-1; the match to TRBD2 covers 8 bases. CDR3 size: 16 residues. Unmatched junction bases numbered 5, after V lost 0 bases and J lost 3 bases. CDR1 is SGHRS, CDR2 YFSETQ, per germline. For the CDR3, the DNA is TGCGCCAGCAGCTTGGCAGCGGGAGACCGCTACAATGAGCAGTTCTTC. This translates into CASSLAAGDRYNEQFF.

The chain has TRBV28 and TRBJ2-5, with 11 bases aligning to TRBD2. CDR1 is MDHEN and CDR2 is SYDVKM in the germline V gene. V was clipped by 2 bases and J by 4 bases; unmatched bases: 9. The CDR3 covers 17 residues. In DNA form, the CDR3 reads TGTGCCAGCAGTTTACGAACTAATAGCGGGGGGGGAGAGACCCAGTACTTC. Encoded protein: CASSLRTNSGGGETQYF.

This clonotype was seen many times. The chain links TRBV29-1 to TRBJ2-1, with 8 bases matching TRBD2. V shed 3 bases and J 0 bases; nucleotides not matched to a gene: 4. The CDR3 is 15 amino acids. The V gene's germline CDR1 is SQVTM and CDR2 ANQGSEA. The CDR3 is CSVDRGLGSYNEQFF. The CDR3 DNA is TGCAGCGTTGATAGGGGACTAGGCTCCTACAATGAGCAGTTCTTC.

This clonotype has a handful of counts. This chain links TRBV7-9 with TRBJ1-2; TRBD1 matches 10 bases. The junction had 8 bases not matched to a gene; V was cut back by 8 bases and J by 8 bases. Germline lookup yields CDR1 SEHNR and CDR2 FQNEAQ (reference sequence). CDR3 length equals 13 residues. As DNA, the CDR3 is TGTGCCAGCTCGAGACAGGGGGCGCGGGGCTACACCTTC. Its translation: CASSRQGARGYTF.

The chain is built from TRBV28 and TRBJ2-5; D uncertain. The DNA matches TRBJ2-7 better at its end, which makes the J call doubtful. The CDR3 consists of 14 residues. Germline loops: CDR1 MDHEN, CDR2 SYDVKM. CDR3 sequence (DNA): TGTGCCAGCACCCCTCGTGGGCTCTCCTACGAGCAGTACTTC. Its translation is CASTPRGLSYEQYF.

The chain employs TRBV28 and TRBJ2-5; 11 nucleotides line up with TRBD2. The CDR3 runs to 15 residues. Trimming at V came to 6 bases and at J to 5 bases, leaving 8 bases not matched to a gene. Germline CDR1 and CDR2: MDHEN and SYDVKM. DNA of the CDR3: TGTGCCAGCAGAATTAGCGGGGGGGCCGGGGAGACCCAGTACTTC. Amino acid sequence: CASRISGGAGETQYF.

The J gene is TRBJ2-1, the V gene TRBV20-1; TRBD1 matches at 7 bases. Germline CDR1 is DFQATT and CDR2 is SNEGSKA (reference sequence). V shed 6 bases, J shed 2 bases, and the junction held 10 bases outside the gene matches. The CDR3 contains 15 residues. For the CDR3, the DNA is TGCAGTGCCCTTGACCGGGACAGACCCTACAATGAGCAGTTCTTC. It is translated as CSALDRDRPYNEQFF.

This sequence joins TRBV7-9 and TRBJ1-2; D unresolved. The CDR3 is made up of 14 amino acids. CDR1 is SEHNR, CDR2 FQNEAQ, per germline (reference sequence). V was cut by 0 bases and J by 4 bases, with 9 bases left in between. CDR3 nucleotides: TGTGCCAGCAGCTTAGCCTTCTGGAGCTATGGCTACACCTTC. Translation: CASSLAFWSYGYTF.

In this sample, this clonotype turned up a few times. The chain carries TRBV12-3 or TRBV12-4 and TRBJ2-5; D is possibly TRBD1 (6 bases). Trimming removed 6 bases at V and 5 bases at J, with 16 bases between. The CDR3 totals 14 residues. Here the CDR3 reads CASRSRGLRETQYF. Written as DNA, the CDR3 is TGTGCCAGCAGGTCGAGGGGGTTGCGGGAGACCCAGTACTTC.

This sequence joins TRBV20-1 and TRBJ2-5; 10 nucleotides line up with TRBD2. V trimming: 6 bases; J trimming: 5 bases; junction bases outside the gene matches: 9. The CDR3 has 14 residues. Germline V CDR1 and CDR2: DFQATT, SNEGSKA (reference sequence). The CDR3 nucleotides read TGCAGTGCAGCTCTAGCGGGGGCCTGGGAGACCCAGTACTTC. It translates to CSAALAGAWETQYF.

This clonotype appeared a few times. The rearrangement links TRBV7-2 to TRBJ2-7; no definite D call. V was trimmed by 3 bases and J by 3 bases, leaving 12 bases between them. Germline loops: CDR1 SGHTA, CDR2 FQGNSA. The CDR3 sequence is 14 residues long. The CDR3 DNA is TGTGCCAGCAGCTTTAAAGCAGGTCACTACGAGCAGTACTTC. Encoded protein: CASSFKAGHYEQYF. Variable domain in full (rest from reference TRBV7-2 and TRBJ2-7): GAGVSQSPSNKVTEKGKDVELRCDPISGHTALYWYRQSLGQGLEFLIYFQGNSAPDKSGLPSDRFSAERTGGSVSTLTIQRTQQEDSAVYLCASSFKAGHYEQYFGPGTRLTVT.

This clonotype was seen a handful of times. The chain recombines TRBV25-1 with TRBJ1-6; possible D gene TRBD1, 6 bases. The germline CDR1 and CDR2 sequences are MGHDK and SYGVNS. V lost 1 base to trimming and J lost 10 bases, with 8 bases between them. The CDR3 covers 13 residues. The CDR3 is CASSESGVSPLHF. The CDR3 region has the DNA TGTGCCAGCAGTGAATCAGGGGTATCACCCCTCCACTTT.

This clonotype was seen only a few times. CDR3 sequence: CSARRPSGTSYEQYF. The CDR3 coding sequence is TGCAGTGCTCGACGCCCTTCCGGGACCTCCTACGAGCAGTACTTC. V usage is TRBV20-1 and J usage is TRBJ2-7; D assignment may be TRBD1 or TRBD2 (5 bases each). V was pared by 5 bases and J by 0 bases, with 17 bases between. This CDR3 is 15 amino acids long. Germline loops: CDR1 DFQATT, CDR2 SNEGSKA (reference sequence).

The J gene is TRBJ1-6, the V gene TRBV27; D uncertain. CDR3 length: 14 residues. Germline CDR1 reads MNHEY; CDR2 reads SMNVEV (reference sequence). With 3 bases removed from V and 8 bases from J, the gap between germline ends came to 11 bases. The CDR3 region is CASSFGERDSPLHF. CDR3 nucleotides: TGTGCCAGCAGTTTCGGGGAAAGGGATTCACCCCTCCACTTT.

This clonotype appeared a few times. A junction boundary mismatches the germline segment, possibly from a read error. The CDR3 DNA is TGTGCCAGCAGTTACTTGGGGATGGAAGGCACTGAAGTTTTCTTT. Translating gives CASSYLGMEGTEVFF. The chain uses TRBV6-5 and TRBJ1-1; D gene ambiguous. This CDR3 has 15 residues. Looked up from germline, CDR1 is MNHEY and CDR2 is SVGAGI.

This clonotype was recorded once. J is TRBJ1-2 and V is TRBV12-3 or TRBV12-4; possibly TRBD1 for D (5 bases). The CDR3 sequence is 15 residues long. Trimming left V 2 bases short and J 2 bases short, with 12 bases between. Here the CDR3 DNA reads TGTGCCAGCAGTTTATCACAGGAAACAAACTATGGCTACACCTTC. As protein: CASSLSQETNYGYTF.

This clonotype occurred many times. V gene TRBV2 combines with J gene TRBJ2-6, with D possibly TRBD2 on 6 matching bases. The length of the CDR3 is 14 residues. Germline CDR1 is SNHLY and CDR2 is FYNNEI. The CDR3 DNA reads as TGTGCGGGAGGTTTAAGCTCTGGGGCCAACGTCCTGACTTTC. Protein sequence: CAGGLSSGANVLTF.

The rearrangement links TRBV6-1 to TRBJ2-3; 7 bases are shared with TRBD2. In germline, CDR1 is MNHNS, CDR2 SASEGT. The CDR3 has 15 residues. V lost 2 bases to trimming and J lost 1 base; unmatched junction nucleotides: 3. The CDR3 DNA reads TGTGCCAGCAGTGAAACTAGCGAGGGCACAGATACGCAGTATTTT. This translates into CASSETSEGTDTQYF.

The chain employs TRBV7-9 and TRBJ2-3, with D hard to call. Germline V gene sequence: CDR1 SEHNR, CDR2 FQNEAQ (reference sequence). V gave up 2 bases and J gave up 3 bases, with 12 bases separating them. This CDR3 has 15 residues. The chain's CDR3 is CASSLSIGGTDTQYF. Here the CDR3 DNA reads TGTGCCAGCAGCTTAAGTATCGGTGGGACAGATACGCAGTATTTT. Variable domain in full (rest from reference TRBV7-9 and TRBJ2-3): DTGVSQNPRHKITKRGQNVTFRCDPISEHNRLYWYRQTLGQGPEFLTYFQNEAQLEKSRLLSDRFSAERPKGSFSTLEIQRTEQGDSAMYLCASSLSIGGTDTQYFGPGTRLTVL.

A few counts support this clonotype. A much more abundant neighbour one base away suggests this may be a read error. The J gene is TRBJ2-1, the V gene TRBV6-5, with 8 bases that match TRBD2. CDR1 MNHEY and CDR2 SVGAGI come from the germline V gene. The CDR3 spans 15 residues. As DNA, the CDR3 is TGTGCCAGCAGTTACGGGCGGGAGGTAACCAATGGGCAGTTCTTC. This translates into CASSYGREVTNGQFF.

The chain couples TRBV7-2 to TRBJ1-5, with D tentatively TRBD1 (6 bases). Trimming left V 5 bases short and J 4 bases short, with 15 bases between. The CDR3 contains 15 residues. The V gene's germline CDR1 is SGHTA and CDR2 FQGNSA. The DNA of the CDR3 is TGTGCCAGCAGCCCACAGACAGGATCGAATCAGCCCCAGCATTTT. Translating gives CASSPQTGSNQPQHF.

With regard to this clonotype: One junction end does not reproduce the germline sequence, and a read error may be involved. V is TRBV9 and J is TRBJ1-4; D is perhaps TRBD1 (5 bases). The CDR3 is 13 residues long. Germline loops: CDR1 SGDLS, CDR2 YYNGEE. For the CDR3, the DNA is TGTGCCAGCAGCGTCGGGACTAGTGAAAAACTGTTTTTT. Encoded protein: CASSVGTSEKLFF.

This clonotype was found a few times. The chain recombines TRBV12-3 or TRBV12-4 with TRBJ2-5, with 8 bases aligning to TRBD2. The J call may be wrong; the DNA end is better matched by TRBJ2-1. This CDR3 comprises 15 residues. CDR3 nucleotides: TGTGCCAGCAGTTTCAGTAGCGGGAAGATCGATGAGCAGTTCTTC. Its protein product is CASSFSSGKIDEQFF.

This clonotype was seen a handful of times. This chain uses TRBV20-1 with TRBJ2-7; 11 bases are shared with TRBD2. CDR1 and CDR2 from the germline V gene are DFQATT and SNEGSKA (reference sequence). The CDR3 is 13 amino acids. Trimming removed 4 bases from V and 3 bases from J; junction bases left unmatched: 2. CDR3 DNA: TGCAGTGCTAAACTAGCGGGGGACTACGAGCAGTACTTC. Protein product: CSAKLAGDYEQYF.